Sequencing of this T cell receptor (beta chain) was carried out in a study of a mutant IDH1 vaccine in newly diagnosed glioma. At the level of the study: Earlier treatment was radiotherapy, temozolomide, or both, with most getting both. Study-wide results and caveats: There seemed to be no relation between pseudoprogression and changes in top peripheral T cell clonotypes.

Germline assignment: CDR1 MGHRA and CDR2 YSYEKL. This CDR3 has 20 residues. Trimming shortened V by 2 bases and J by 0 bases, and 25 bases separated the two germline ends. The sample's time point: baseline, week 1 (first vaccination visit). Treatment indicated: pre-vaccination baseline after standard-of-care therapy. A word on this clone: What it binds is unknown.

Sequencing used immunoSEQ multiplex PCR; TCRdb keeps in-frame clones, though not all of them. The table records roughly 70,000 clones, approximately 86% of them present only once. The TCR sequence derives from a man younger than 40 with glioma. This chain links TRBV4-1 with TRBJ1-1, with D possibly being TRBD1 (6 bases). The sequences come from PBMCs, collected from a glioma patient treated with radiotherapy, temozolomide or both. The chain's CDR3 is CASSQTPLLWGGSVNTEAFF. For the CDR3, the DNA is TGCGCCAGCAGCCAAACCCCTTTATTGTGGGGGGGCTCTGTGAACACTGAAGCTTTCTTT.